A selection of T cell receptor beta chains follows, all from one sample in a study of radiotherapy plus CTLA-4 blockade in lung cancer. Method: immunoSEQ multiplex PCR; TCRdb's copy keeps in-frame clones and lacks some. The sample shows approximately 90,000 clones, 80% to 90% of them seen only once. This material consisted of peripheral blood, taken from a patient treated with radiotherapy plus ipilimumab. These receptors were obtained from a human donor with non-small cell lung cancer who had stable disease on radiotherapy plus ipilimumab. The CDR3 runs from the conserved cysteine through the conserved F or W. D genes are given only for firm matches. Not all rows give a size; the values are once, few, many and, for expanded clones, a class.

J: TRBJ1-1
size: NA
V: TRBV6-6
D: NA
CDR3: CASSTLLNTEAFF
DNA: TGTGCCAGCAGCACATTATTGAACACTGAAGCTTTCTTT

J: TRBJ1-5
size: NA
V: TRBV2
D: TRBD1
CDR3: CASSKGGSTQPQHF
DNA: TGTGCCAGCAGCAAAGGGGGCTCAACTCAGCCCCAGCATTTT

J: TRBJ1-1
size: NA
V: TRBV9
D: NA
CDR3: CASSASLIHTEAFF
DNA: TGTGCCAGCAGCGCCTCTCTAATACACACTGAAGCTTTCTTT

J: TRBJ1-3
size: few
V: TRBV9
D: NA
CDR3: CASSVGEGSDTIYF
DNA: TGTGCCAGCAGCGTAGGAGAGGGGTCAGACACCATATATTTT

J: TRBJ2-4
size: NA
V: TRBV9
D: NA
CDR3: CASSVGGIQYF
DNA: TGTGCCAGCAGCGTAGGGGGCATTCAGTACTTC

J: TRBJ1-4
size: NA
V: TRBV2
D: NA
CDR3: CASGGGLSEKLFF
DNA: TGTGCCAGTGGAGGGGGGCTCAGTGAAAAACTGTTTTTT

J: TRBJ2-1
size: once
V: TRBV7-6
D: TRBD2
CDR3: CASSPTSGTYNEQFF
DNA: TGTGCCAGCAGCCCGACTAGCGGGACCTACAATGAGCAGTTCTTC

J: TRBJ2-7
size: NA
V: TRBV19
D: NA
CDR3: CASSTSREREQYF
DNA: TGTGCCAGTAGTACCTCCCGGGAGCGCGAGCAGTACTTC

J: TRBJ2-7
size: NA
V: TRBV7-9
D: TRBD2
CDR3: CASSARTSGGATSYEQYF
DNA: TGTGCCAGCAGCGCGCGGACTAGCGGGGGGGCCACCTCCTACGAGCAGTACTTC

J: TRBJ2-6
size: few
V: TRBV18
D: NA
CDR3: CASSPTDAGANVLTF
DNA: TGTGCCAGCTCACCAACAGACGCTGGGGCCAACGTCCTGACTTTC

J: TRBJ2-1
size: few
V: TRBV7-6
D: NA
CDR3: CASSPFQGEQFF
DNA: TGTGCCAGCAGCCCTTTCCAGGGTGAGCAGTTCTTC

J: TRBJ2-5
size: NA
V: TRBV6-5
D: TRBD1
CDR3: CASSSDRADQETQYF
DNA: TGTGCCAGCAGTTCCGACAGGGCCGACCAAGAGACCCAGTACTTC

J: TRBJ2-5
size: NA
V: TRBV6-1
D: TRBD1
CDR3: CASSAGQGGETQYF
DNA: TGTGCCAGCAGTGCCGGACAGGGGGGAGAGACCCAGTACTTC

J: TRBJ2-1
size: NA
V: TRBV9
D: TRBD2
CDR3: CASSVGGSINEQFF
DNA: TGTGCCAGCAGCGTAGGCGGGAGTATAAATGAGCAGTTCTTC

J: TRBJ2-7
size: NA
V: TRBV29-1
D: TRBD1
CDR3: CSAAGTAYEQYF
DNA: TGCAGCGCCGCCGGGACAGCATACGAGCAGTACTTC

J: TRBJ2-7
size: NA
V: TRBV9
D: TRBD2
CDR3: CASSAPGASGSYEQYF
DNA: TGTGCCAGCAGCGCCCCCGGGGCTAGCGGCTCCTACGAGCAGTACTTC

J: TRBJ1-1
size: NA
V: TRBV7-9
D: NA
CDR3: CASSRRGMNTEAFF
DNA: TGTGCCAGCAGCCGGAGAGGCATGAACACTGAAGCTTTCTTT

J: TRBJ2-7
size: NA
V: TRBV28
D: NA
CDR3: CASRAGTANYEQYF
DNA: TGTGCCAGCAGGGCCGGGACGGCCAACTACGAGCAGTACTTC

J: TRBJ1-3
size: NA
V: TRBV2
D: NA
CDR3: CASTGDSGNTIYF
DNA: TGTGCCAGCACTGGTGACTCTGGAAACACCATATATTTT

J: TRBJ1-3
size: once
V: TRBV27
D: NA
CDR3: CASSPGGPSGNTIYF
DNA: TGTGCCAGCAGCCCTGGGGGCCCCTCTGGAAACACCATATATTTT

J: TRBJ2-4
size: NA
V: TRBV11-2
D: NA
CDR3: CASSFRTENIQYF
DNA: TGTGCCAGCAGCTTTCGGACAGAAAACATTCAGTACTTC

J: TRBJ1-1
size: NA
V: TRBV6-1
D: NA
CDR3: CASSSLGGRGPEAFF
DNA: TGTGCCAGCAGTTCCCTCGGGGGGCGGGGCCCTGAAGCTTTCTTT

J: TRBJ1-6
size: NA
V: TRBV30
D: TRBD1
CDR3: CAWSVPGQGYNSPLHF
DNA: TGTGCCTGGAGTGTACCGGGACAGGGCTATAATTCACCCCTCCACTTT

J: TRBJ2-5
size: NA
V: TRBV18
D: TRBD2
CDR3: CASSPPGLAGQETQYF
DNA: TGTGCCAGCTCACCACCGGGACTAGCGGGCCAAGAGACCCAGTACTTC

J: TRBJ1-3
size: NA
V: TRBV5-5
D: NA
CDR3: CASSLAARGSSGNTIYF
DNA: TGTGCCAGCAGCTTGGCCGCACGTGGCAGCTCTGGAAACACCATATATTTT

J: TRBJ2-5
size: NA
V: TRBV5-6
D: TRBD2
CDR3: CASSLTSEETQYF
DNA: TGTGCCAGCAGCTTGACTAGCGAGGAGACCCAGTACTTC

J: TRBJ2-1
size: NA
V: TRBV10-3
D: TRBD2
CDR3: CAISAGGDSYNEQFF
DNA: TGTGCCATCAGTGCGGGGGGGGACTCCTACAATGAGCAGTTCTTC

J: TRBJ1-3
size: few
V: TRBV4-1
D: NA
CDR3: CASSQEYRSSGNTIYF
DNA: TGCGCCAGCAGCCAAGAGTACAGGAGTTCTGGAAACACCATATATTTT

J: TRBJ2-5
size: NA
V: TRBV7-8
D: TRBD1
CDR3: CASSYGDSLRETQYF
DNA: TGTGCCAGCAGCTACGGGGACAGCCTAAGAGAGACCCAGTACTTC

J: TRBJ1-6
size: NA
V: TRBV2
D: NA
CDR3: CASRVDSVNSPLHF
DNA: TGTGCCAGCAGAGTTGACAGCGTAAATTCACCCCTCCACTTT

J: TRBJ1-5
size: few
V: TRBV6-1
D: NA
CDR3: CASSEPGISNQPQHF
DNA: TGTGCCAGCAGTGAACCAGGGATTAGCAATCAGCCCCAGCATTTT

J: TRBJ1-1
size: NA
V: TRBV7-8
D: NA
CDR3: CASTLGGGGRNTEAFF
DNA: TGTGCCAGCACCCTAGGCGGGGGGGGTAGGAACACTGAAGCTTTCTTT

J: TRBJ2-7
size: NA
V: TRBV13
D: TRBD2
CDR3: CASSLRTSGNSYEQYF
DNA: TGTGCCAGCAGCCTTCGGACTAGCGGAAACTCCTACGAGCAGTACTTC

J: TRBJ1-2
size: few
V: TRBV7-9
D: NA
CDR3: CASSRGTGYGYTF
DNA: TGTGCCAGCAGCCGAGGGACGGGATATGGCTACACCTTC

J: TRBJ1-5
size: NA
V: TRBV28
D: NA
CDR3: CASSAGNQPQHF
DNA: TGTGCCAGCAGTGCAGGGAATCAGCCCCAGCATTTT

J: TRBJ2-3
size: NA
V: TRBV2
D: TRBD2
CDR3: CASNQGGTDTQYF
DNA: TGTGCCAGCAACCAGGGAGGGACAGATACGCAGTATTTT

J: TRBJ1-3
size: NA
V: TRBV5-3
D: NA
CDR3: CARSRLNGGPIRNTIYF
DNA: TGTGCCAGAAGCCGTCTAAACGGGGGGCCTATCCGAAACACCATATATTTT